A single sample gave rise to the 17 T cell receptor beta chains below, sequenced in a study of pediatric ulcerative colitis. TCRdb keeps only in-frame clones here, not all; method: immunoSEQ multiplex PCR. The data show about 60,000 clones, more than 75% seen once. Sequencing input: blood. Receptors originate from a boy between 10 and 17 years old who was a control in a study of pediatric ulcerative colitis.

V and J are TRBV19 and TRBJ2-1; 7 bases line up with TRBD2. The germline V gene has CDR1 LNHDA and CDR2 SQIVND (reference sequence). Germline trimming cut 6 bases from V and 2 bases from J; bases unmatched to any gene: 7. The CDR3 has 15 amino acids. CDR3 residues: CASSLTSEAYNEQFF. CDR3 coding DNA: TGTGCCAGTAGCCTCACTAGCGAAGCCTACAATGAGCAGTTCTTC. Together with reference TRBV19 and TRBJ2-1, the CDR3 gives the full variable domain: DGGITQSPKYLFRKEGQNVTLSCEQNLNHDAMYWYRQDPGQGLRLIYYSQIVNDFQKGDIAEGYSVSREKKESFPLTVTSAQKNPTAFYLCASSLTSEAYNEQFFGPGTRLTVL.

The chain combines TRBV5-1 with TRBJ2-6; a possible D gene is TRBD1 (6 bases). Germline assignment: CDR1 SGHRS and CDR2 YFSETQ. This CDR3 contains 17 residues. V was trimmed by 4 bases and J by 1 base, leaving 15 bases between them. DNA for the CDR3: TGCGCCAGCAGCCCCTACAGGGCGATATCTGGGGCCAACGTCCTGACTTTC. Amino acids: CASSPYRAISGANVLTF.

This clone was detected only a few times. DNA of the CDR3: TGTGCCAGCAGCCACTCGAGGGGGTCTGGGGCCAACGTCCTGACTTTC. This translates into CASSHSRGSGANVLTF. The genes are TRBV4-2 and TRBJ2-6; possibly TRBD1 for D (6 bases). Germline-derived CDR1 and CDR2 are LGHNA and YNFKEQ. The CDR3 is made up of 16 amino acids. The V end lost 3 bases, the J end lost 1 base, and 10 bases lay between the germline ends.

The chain links TRBV2 to TRBJ2-4; D gene uncertain. The ends were cut back, 7 bases at V and 9 bases at J, with 10 bases in the middle. The CDR3 loop spans 11 amino acids. In germline, CDR1 is SNHLY, CDR2 FYNNEI. CDR3 region: CASNGVGIQYF. In nucleotides, the CDR3 is TGTGCCAGCAATGGGGTTGGCATTCAGTACTTC.

Here the CDR3 DNA reads TGCAGTGCCCCGGGAGGGTACGAGCAGTACTTC. Protein product: CSAPGGYEQYF. The rearrangement joins TRBV20-1 to TRBJ2-7, with 8 nucleotides matching TRBD2. V shed 6 bases and J 4 bases; nucleotides not matched to a gene: 2. Germline V gene data show CDR1 as DFQATT and CDR2 as SNEGSKA (reference sequence). This CDR3 spans 11 amino acids.

The rearrangement links TRBV7-9 to TRBJ2-5; no clear D. Germline V gene lookup returns CDR1 SEHNR and CDR2 FQNEAQ (reference sequence). The V gene lost 1 base and the J gene lost 3 bases, with 6 bases spanning the gap. The CDR3 covers 13 residues. CDR3 loop: CASSLVIEETQYF. As DNA, the CDR3 is TGTGCCAGCAGCTTAGTTATAGAAGAGACCCAGTACTTC.

The chain uses TRBV29-1 and TRBJ1-1; a weak D match, TRBD1 (6 bases). The V end lost 8 bases, the J end lost 6 bases, and 13 bases lay between the germline ends. CDR1 and CDR2 (germline): SQVTM, ANQGSEA. The CDR3 extends over 11 amino acids. CDR3 sequence (DNA): TGCAGCACCGGACCAGGGGCTGAAGCTTTCTTT. This encodes CSTGPGAEAFF.

J is TRBJ2-7 and V is TRBV20-1; D not certain. Between the trimmed V and J ends, which lost 3 bases and 7 bases, there was a span of 4 bases. This CDR3 contains 9 residues. Looked up from germline, CDR1 is DFQATT and CDR2 is SNEGSKA (reference sequence). The CDR3 sequence is CSASREQYF. Written as DNA, the CDR3 is TGCAGTGCTAGCCGGGAGCAGTACTTC.

This sequence joins TRBV5-6 and TRBJ1-5; D is unresolved. The CDR3 contains 12 residues. The V and J ends lost 2 bases and 3 bases respectively, with 3 bases between them. CDR1 is SGHDT and CDR2 is YYEEEE in the germline V gene. The CDR3 DNA reads as TGTGCCAGCAGCTTTATCAATCAGCCCCAGCATTTT. Its protein product is CASSFINQPQHF. The full variable domain, completed using reference TRBV5-6 and TRBJ1-5, is DAGVTQSPTHLIKTRGQQVTLRCSPKSGHDTVSWYQQALGQGPQFIFQYYEEEERQRGNFPDRFSGHQFPNYSSELNVNALLLGDSALYLCASSFINQPQHFGDGTRLSIL.

This clone was counted only a few times. V usage is TRBV29-1 and J usage is TRBJ1-2; the D gene is possibly TRBD1 (6 bases). The V and J ends lost 6 bases and 4 bases respectively, with 21 bases between them. Germline values: CDR1 SQVTM, CDR2 ANQGSEA. The CDR3 contains 15 residues. The CDR3 region is CSVPTGAGESYGYTF. CDR3 coding DNA: TGCAGCGTCCCGACCGGAGCAGGGGAGAGCTATGGCTACACCTTC.

V gene TRBV7-3 combines with J gene TRBJ1-2; the D is unclear. The CDR3 spans 14 residues. The germline gives CDR1 SGHTA, CDR2 FQGTGA. V shed 3 bases and J shed 0 bases, with 8 bases lying between them. CDR3 loop: CASSFNISNYGYTF. As DNA, the CDR3 is TGTGCCAGCAGCTTTAACATCTCTAACTATGGCTACACCTTC.

The V gene is TRBV18, the J gene TRBJ2-7, with TRBD2 matching 8 bases. Germline CDR1 KGHSH, CDR2 LQKENI. V was clipped by 2 bases and J by 3 bases; unmatched bases: 12. The CDR3 is made up of 17 amino acids. In DNA, the CDR3 is TGTGCCAGCTCACCATTTACCCGGGAGGGAACGGGCTACGAGCAGTACTTC. It encodes CASSPFTREGTGYEQYF.

The V call is TRBV29-1, the J call TRBJ2-7; possible D gene TRBD1, 6 bases. Trimming cost V 5 bases and J 2 bases, with 16 bases left between them. This CDR3 has 14 amino acids. Germline CDR1 reads SQVTM; CDR2 reads ANQGSEA. CDR3 sequence reads: CSVSDRLVAYEQYF. DNA of the CDR3: TGCAGCGTTTCCGACAGGCTAGTCGCCTACGAGCAGTACTTC.

The chain employs TRBV7-2 and TRBJ2-3, with 9 bases fitting TRBD2. The V gene end was trimmed by 2 bases and the J gene end by 4 bases; junction bases not matched to a gene: 13. The CDR3 runs to 18 residues. Germline V gene data show CDR1 as SGHTA and CDR2 as FQGNSA. CDR3 loop: CASSLFLIAGEGSDTQYF. The CDR3 DNA reads TGTGCCAGCAGCTTATTCCTCATAGCGGGGGAAGGCTCAGATACGCAGTATTTT.

The chain recombines TRBV19 with TRBJ1-2; no clear D gene. V shed 7 bases and J shed 0 bases, with 9 bases lying between them. CDR1 LNHDA and CDR2 SQIVND come from the germline V gene (reference sequence). The CDR3 covers 13 residues. The CDR3 bases are TGTGCCAGTACCACCGGTACTAACTATGGCTACACCTTC. This encodes CASTTGTNYGYTF.

The chain joins TRBV9 to TRBJ2-6, with D maybe TRBD2 (5 bases). CDR3 length equals 15 residues. With 7 bases removed from V and 0 bases from J, the gap between germline ends came to 11 bases. From germline, CDR1 is SGDLS and CDR2 YYNGEE. Here the CDR3 DNA reads TGTGCCAGCCGCGCGGGCAGCTCTGGGGCCAACGTCCTGACTTTC. Amino acids: CASRAGSSGANVLTF.

The chain joins TRBV28 to TRBJ1-5; no reliable D call. The germline V and J ends were trimmed by 1 base and 0 bases, with 13 bases remaining between them. The V gene's germline CDR1 is MDHEN and CDR2 SYDVKM. This CDR3 comprises 17 residues. The CDR3 protein is CASSLFRLYPSNQPQHF. DNA of the CDR3: TGTGCCAGCAGTTTATTCCGGCTTTATCCTAGCAATCAGCCCCAGCATTTT. Combining the CDR3 with reference TRBV28 and TRBJ1-5 gives the whole variable domain DVKVTQSSRYLVKRTGEKVFLECVQDMDHENMFWYRQDPGLGLRLIYFSYDVKMKEKGDIPEGYSVSREKKERFSLILESASTNQTSMYLCASSLFRLYPSNQPQHFGDGTRLSIL.